This passage covers 11 T cell receptor beta chains from one sample sequenced in a study of T cell changes during pregnancy in multiple sclerosis. Produced via immunoSEQ multiplex PCR; TCRdb's table is partial and in-frame only. The repertoire holds nearly 60,000 clones, with 91% as singletons. Specimen: CD4+ T cells from peripheral blood mononuclear cells, collected after pregnancy. All receptors come from a female donor in good health, enrolled as a control in a pregnancy study.

This chain joins TRBV11-3 and TRBJ2-3; a weak D match, TRBD2 (6 bases). Germline lookup yields CDR1 SGHNT and CDR2 YENEEA. Trimming removed 2 bases from V and 2 bases from J, with 11 bases in between. This CDR3 contains 15 residues. The CDR3: CASSLIAGYTDTQYF. The CDR3 nucleotides read TGTGCCAGCAGCTTAATTGCGGGGTACACAGATACGCAGTATTTT. Filled out from reference TRBV11-3 and TRBJ2-3, the complete variable domain reads EAGVVQSPRYKIIEKKQPVAFWCNPISGHNTLYWYLQNLGQGPELLIRYENEEAVDDSQLPKDRFSAERLKGVDSTLKIQPAELGDSAVYLCASSLIAGYTDTQYFGPGTRLTVL.

The rearrangement joins TRBV7-2 to TRBJ2-5; 16 bases align to TRBD2. J lost 5 bases, V lost 5 bases, and 5 bases had no gene match. CDR1 and CDR2 from the germline V gene are SGHTA and FQGNSA. The CDR3 length is 16 residues. This CDR3 reads CASSLGTSGGAETQYF. CDR3 DNA sequence: TGTGCCAGCAGCCTGGGGACTAGCGGGGGGGCTGAGACCCAGTACTTC. The full variable domain, rest sourced from reference TRBV7-2 and TRBJ2-5, is GAGVSQSPSNKVTEKGKDVELRCDPISGHTALYWYRQSLGQGLEFLIYFQGNSAPDKSGLPSDRFSAERTGGSVSTLTIQRTQQEDSAVYLCASSLGTSGGAETQYFGPGTRLLVL.

This clone was picked up one time. The genes are TRBV7-2 and TRBJ2-7; maybe TRBD1 (5 bases). Per germline, CDR1 SGHTA and CDR2 FQGNSA. With 2 bases removed from V and 2 bases from J, the gap between germline ends came to 16 bases. This CDR3 has 16 amino acids. The DNA for the CDR3 is TGTGCCAGCAGCTTATGGGGCAGGGCCATCGCCTACGAGCAGTACTTC. This translates into CASSLWGRAIAYEQYF.

This chain connects TRBV7-9 to TRBJ2-2; possibly TRBD1 for D (6 bases). Germline V gene sequence: CDR1 SEHNR, CDR2 FQNEAQ (reference sequence). The CDR3 totals 14 residues. Trimming left V 5 bases short and J 4 bases short, with 11 bases between. The CDR3 here is CASSRDMITGELFF. CDR3 DNA: TGTGCCAGCAGCAGGGACATGATCACCGGGGAGCTGTTTTTT.

This chain links TRBV4-2 with TRBJ1-6; no clear D gene. Germline V gene lookup returns CDR1 LGHNA and CDR2 YNFKEQ. Trimming left V 7 bases short and J 5 bases short, with 15 bases between. This CDR3 has 15 residues. CDR3 amino acids: CASTGEGFDNSPLHF. The CDR3 DNA reads TGTGCCAGCACCGGAGAGGGCTTTGATAATTCACCCCTCCACTTT.

The chain recombines TRBV9 with TRBJ1-1; TRBD1 matches 8 bases. J lost 1 base, V lost 0 bases, and 11 bases had no gene match. Germline-derived CDR1 and CDR2 are SGDLS and YYNGEE. CDR3 length equals 18 residues. CDR3 sequence: CASSVGGQGARTNTEAFF. CDR3 coding DNA: TGTGCCAGCAGCGTAGGGGGGCAGGGGGCTCGGACGAACACTGAAGCTTTCTTT.

The chain employs TRBV30 and TRBJ2-3, with D maybe TRBD1 (5 bases). Germline CDR1 is GTSNPN and CDR2 is SVGIG (reference sequence). CDR3 length equals 13 residues. V lost 0 bases and J 6 bases, leaving 10 bases between the germline ends. This CDR3 is CAWSVVGADTQYF. In DNA, the CDR3 is TGTGCCTGGAGTGTAGTAGGGGCGGATACGCAGTATTTT. Drawing the rest from reference TRBV30 and TRBJ2-3, the complete variable domain is SQTIHQWPATLVQPVGSPLSLECTVEGTSNPNLYWYRQAAGRGLQLLFYSVGIGQISSEVPQNLSASRPQDRQFILSSKKLLLSDSGFYLCAWSVVGADTQYFGPGTRLTVL.

The chain uses TRBV5-4 and TRBJ2-3, with 7 bases identical to TRBD1. Trimming removed 4 bases from V and 6 bases from J; junction bases left unmatched: 11. The CDR3 has 15 residues. Germline values: CDR1 SGHNT, CDR2 YYREEE (reference sequence). The chain's CDR3 is CASSKALGTVDTQYF. DNA of the CDR3: TGTGCCAGCAGCAAAGCCCTGGGGACAGTGGATACGCAGTATTTT.

This chain connects TRBV6-5 to TRBJ2-3; TRBD2 agrees at 7 bases. The germline V gene encodes CDR1 MNHEY and CDR2 SVGAGI. The CDR3 runs 16 residues. V lost 4 bases and J lost 2; bases outside the gene matches: 9. CDR3 loop: CASSSRTRGDTDTQYF. The CDR3 coding sequence is TGTGCCAGCAGTTCCAGGACTAGAGGGGACACAGATACGCAGTATTTT.

The V call is TRBV10-3, the J call TRBJ1-2; 7 bases are a match to TRBD1. The CDR3 covers 15 residues. Germline V gene data show CDR1 as ENHRY and CDR2 as SYGVKD. V trimming: 6 bases; J trimming: 6 bases; junction bases outside the gene matches: 13. The CDR3 is CAIRTGFLGHDGYTF. CDR3 bases: TGTGCCATCAGGACAGGGTTCTTGGGGCATGATGGCTACACCTTC.

The genes are TRBV7-8 and TRBJ2-7; no definite D call. Deletions cut 2 bases from V and 0 bases from J, with 20 bases between. The CDR3 length is 18 residues. Germline CDR1 and CDR2: SGHVS and FQNEAQ. The CDR3 coding sequence is TGTGCCAGCAGCTTAAATGCAGGCATGCCGTTTAACTCCTACGAGCAGTACTTC. Translation gives CASSLNAGMPFNSYEQYF.